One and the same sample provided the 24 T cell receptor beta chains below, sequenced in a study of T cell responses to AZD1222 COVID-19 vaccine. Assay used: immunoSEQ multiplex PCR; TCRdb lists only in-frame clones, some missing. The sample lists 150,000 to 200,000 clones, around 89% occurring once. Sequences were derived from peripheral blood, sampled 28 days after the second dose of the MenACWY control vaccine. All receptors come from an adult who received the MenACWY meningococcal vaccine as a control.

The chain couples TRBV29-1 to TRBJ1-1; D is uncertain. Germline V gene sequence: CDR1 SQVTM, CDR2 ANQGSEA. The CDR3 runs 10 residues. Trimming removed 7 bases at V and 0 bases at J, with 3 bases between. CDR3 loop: CSAMNTEAFF. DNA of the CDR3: TGCAGCGCAATGAACACTGAAGCTTTCTTT.

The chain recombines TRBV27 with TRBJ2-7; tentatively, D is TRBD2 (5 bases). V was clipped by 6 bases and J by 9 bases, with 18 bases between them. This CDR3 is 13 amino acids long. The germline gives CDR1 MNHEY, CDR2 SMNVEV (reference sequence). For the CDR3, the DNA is TGTGCCAGCAGACCCGGGGTTCAGTCAGGGCAGTACTTC. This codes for CASRPGVQSGQYF.

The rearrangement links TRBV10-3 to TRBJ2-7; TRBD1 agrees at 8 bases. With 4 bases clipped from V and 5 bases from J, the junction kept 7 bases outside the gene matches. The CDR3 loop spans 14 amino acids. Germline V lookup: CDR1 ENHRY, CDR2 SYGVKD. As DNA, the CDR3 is TGTGCCATCAGTGCAACTTCAGGGGGCAACGAGCAGTACTTC. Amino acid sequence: CAISATSGGNEQYF.

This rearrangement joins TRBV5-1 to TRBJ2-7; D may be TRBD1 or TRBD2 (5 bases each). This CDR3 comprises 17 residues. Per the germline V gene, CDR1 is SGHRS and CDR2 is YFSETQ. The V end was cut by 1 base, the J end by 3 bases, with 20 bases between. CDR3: CASSLSTPAAGNYEQYF. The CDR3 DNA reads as TGCGCCAGCAGCTTGTCCACACCAGCGGCAGGGAACTACGAGCAGTACTTC.

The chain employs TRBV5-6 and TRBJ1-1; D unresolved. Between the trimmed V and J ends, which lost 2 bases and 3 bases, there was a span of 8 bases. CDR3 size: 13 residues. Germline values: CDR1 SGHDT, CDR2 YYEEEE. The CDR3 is CASSLLWDTEAFF. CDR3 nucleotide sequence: TGTGCCAGCAGCTTATTGTGGGACACTGAAGCTTTCTTT. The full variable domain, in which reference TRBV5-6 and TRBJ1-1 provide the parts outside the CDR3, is DAGVTQSPTHLIKTRGQQVTLRCSPKSGHDTVSWYQQALGQGPQFIFQYYEEEERQRGNFPDRFSGHQFPNYSSELNVNALLLGDSALYLCASSLLWDTEAFFGQGTRLTVV.

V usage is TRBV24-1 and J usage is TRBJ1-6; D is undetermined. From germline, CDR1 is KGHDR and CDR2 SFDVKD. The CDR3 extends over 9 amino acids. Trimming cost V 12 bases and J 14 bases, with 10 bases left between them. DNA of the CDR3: TGTGCCGTCCCTGGGGCCCTCCACTTT. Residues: CAVPGALHF.

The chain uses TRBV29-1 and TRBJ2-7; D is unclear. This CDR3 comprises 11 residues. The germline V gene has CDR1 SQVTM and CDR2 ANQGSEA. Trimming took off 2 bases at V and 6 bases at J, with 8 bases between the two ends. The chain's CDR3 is CSVERLGEQYF. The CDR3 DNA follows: TGCAGCGTTGAAAGGTTGGGCGAGCAGTACTTC.

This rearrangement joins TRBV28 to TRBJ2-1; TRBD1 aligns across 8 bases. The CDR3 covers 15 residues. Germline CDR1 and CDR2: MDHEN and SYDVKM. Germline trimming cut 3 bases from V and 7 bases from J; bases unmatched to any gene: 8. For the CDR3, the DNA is TGTGCCAGCAGTTTGCACCCTACAGGGGGGAATGAGCAGTTCTTC. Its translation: CASSLHPTGGNEQFF.

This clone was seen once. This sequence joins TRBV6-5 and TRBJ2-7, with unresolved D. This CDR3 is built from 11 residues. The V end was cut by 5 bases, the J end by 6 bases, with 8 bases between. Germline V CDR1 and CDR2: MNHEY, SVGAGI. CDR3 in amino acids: CASSRKGEQYF. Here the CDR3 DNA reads TGTGCCAGCAGTCGCAAGGGCGAGCAGTACTTC.

CDR3 sequence reads: CASSLLVSSYNEQFF. For the CDR3, the DNA is TGTGCCAGCAGCTTACTGGTGAGCTCCTACAATGAGCAGTTCTTC. The chain has TRBV7-2 and TRBJ2-1, with D unresolved. Germline lookup yields CDR1 SGHTA and CDR2 FQGNSA. The CDR3 is 15 residues long. The ends were cut back, 2 bases at V and 0 bases at J, with 8 bases in the middle.

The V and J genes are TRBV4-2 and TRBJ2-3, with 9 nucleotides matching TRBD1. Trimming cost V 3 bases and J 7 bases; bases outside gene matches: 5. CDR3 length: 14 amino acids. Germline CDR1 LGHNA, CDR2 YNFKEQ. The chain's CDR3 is CASSHSGTGNTQYF. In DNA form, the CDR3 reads TGTGCCAGCAGCCACAGCGGGACAGGGAATACGCAGTATTTT.

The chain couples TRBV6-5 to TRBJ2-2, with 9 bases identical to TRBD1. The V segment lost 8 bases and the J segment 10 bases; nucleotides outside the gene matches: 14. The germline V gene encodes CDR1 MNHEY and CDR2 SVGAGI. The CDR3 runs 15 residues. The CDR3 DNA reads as TGTGCCAGCGCTATGGGGGACAGGGTTCTCGCGGAGCTGTTTTTT. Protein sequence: CASAMGDRVLAELFF.

The CDR3 protein is CASTNGGTQYQPQHF. CDR3 in DNA: TGTGCCAGCACCAATGGGGGGACGCAATATCAGCCCCAGCATTTT. The rearrangement uses TRBV28 and TRBJ1-5, with D possibly TRBD1 on 5 matching bases. With 7 bases removed from V and 5 bases from J, the gap between germline ends came to 18 bases. The CDR3 sequence is 15 residues long. The germline gives CDR1 MDHEN, CDR2 SYDVKM.

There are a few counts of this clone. Written as DNA, the CDR3 is TGCGCCAGCAGCCAGGGGGAAGGGTGGCCCGGGGAGCTGTTTTTT. Translating it yields CASSQGEGWPGELFF. This sequence joins TRBV4-3 and TRBJ2-2; D tentatively reads TRBD1 or TRBD2 (5 bases each). CDR1 and CDR2 (germline): LGHNA, YSLEER. CDR3 size: 15 residues. V shed 3 bases and J shed 6 bases, with 14 bases lying between them.

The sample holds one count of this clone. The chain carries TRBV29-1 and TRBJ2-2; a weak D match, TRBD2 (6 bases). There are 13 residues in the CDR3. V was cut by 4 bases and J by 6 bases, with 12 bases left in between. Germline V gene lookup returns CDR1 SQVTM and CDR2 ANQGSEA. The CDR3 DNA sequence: TGCAGCGTTGTTCCGGGAGTTGCCGGGGAGCTGTTTTTT. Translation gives CSVVPGVAGELFF.

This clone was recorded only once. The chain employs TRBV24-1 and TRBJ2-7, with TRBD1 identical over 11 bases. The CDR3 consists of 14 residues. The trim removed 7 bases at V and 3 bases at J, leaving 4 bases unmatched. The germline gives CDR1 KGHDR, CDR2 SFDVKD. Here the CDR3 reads CATRRGTGGYEQYF. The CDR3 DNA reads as TGTGCCACCAGGCGGGGGACAGGGGGCTACGAGCAGTACTTC.

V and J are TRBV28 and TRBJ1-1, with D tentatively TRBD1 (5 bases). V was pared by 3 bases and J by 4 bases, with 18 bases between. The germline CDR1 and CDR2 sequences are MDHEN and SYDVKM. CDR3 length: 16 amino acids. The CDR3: CASSLGGATGGTEAFF. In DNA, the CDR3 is TGTGCCAGCAGTTTGGGTGGGGCCACGGGTGGCACTGAAGCTTTCTTT.

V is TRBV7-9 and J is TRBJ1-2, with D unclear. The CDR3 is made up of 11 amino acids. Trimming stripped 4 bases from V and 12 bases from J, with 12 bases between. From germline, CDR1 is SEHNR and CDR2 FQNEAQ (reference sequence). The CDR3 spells CASSSDSADTF. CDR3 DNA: TGTGCCAGCAGCTCAGATTCGGCGGACACCTTC. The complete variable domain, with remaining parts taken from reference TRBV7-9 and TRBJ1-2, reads DTGVSQNPRHKITKRGQNVTFRCDPISEHNRLYWYRQTLGQGPEFLTYFQNEAQLEKSRLLSDRFSAERPKGSFSTLEIQRTEQGDSAMYLCASSSDSADTFGSGTRLTVV.

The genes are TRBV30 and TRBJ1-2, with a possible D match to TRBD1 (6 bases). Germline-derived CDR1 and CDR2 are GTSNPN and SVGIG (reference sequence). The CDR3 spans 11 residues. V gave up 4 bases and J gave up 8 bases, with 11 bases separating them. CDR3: CAWTGERGYTF. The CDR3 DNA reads TGTGCCTGGACAGGGGAAAGAGGCTACACCTTC.

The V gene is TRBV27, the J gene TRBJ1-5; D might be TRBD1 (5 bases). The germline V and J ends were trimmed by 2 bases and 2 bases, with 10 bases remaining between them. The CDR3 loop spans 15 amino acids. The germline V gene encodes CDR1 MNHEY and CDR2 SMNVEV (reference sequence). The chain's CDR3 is CASSLKGRGNQPQHF. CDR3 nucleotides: TGTGCCAGCAGTTTAAAGGGGAGAGGCAATCAGCCCCAGCATTTT.

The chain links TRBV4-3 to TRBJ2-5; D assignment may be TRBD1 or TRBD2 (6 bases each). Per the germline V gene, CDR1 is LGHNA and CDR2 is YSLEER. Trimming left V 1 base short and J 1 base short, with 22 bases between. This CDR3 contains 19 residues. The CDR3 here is CASSQGTSRRGEFQETQYF. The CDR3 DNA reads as TGCGCCAGCAGCCAAGGAACTAGCAGGAGGGGGGAATTCCAAGAGACCCAGTACTTC.

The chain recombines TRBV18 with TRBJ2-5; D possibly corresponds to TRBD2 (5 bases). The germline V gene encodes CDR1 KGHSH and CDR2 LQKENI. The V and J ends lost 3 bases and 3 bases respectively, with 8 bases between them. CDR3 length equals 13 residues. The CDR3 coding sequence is TGTGCCAGCTCACCGGAGCGGAAAGAGACCCAGTACTTC. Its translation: CASSPERKETQYF.

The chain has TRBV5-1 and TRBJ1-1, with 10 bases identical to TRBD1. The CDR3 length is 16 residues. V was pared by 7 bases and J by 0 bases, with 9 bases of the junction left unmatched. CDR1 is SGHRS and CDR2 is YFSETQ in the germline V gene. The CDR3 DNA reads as TGCGCCAGCCGAGCCGGGACAGGGGACATGAACACTGAAGCTTTCTTT. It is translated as CASRAGTGDMNTEAFF. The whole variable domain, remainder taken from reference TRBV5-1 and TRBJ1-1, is KAGVTQTPRYLIKTRGQQVTLSCSPISGHRSVSWYQQTPGQGLQFLFEYFSETQRNKGNFPGRFSGRQFSNSRSEMNVSTLELGDSALYLCASRAGTGDMNTEAFFGQGTRLTVV.

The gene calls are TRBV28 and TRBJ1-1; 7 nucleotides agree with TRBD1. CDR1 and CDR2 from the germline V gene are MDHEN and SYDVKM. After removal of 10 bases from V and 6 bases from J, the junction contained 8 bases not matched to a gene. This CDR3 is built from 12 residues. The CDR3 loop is CAIRTGVAEAFF. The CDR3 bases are TGTGCCATCCGGACAGGCGTCGCTGAAGCTTTCTTT.